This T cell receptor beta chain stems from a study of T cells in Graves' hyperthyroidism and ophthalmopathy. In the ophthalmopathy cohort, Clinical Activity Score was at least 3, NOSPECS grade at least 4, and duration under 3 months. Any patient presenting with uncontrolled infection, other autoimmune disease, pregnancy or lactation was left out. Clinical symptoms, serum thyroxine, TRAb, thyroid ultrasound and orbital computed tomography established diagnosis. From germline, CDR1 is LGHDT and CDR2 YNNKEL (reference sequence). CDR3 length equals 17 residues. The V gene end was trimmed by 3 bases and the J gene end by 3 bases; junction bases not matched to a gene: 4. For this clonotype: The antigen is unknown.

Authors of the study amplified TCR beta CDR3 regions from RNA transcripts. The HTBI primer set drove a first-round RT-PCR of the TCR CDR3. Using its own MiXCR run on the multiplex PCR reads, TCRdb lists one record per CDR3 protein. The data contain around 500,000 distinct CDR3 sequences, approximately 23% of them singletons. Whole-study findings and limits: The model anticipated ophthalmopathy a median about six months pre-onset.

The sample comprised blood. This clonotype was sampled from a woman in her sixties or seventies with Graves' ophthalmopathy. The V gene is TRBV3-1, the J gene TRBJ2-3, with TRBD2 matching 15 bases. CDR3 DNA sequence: TGTGCCAGCAGCCATCCCGGGACTAGCGGGAGGACAGATACGCAGTATTTT. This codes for CASSHPGTSGRTDTQYF.